This T cell receptor beta chain came from a study of shared clonotypes between healthy human individuals. The method was immunoSEQ multiplex PCR; TCRdb's version includes in-frame clones alone and lacks a portion of them. The data hold more than 2 million clones, with about 93% observed a single time. CD45RO-negative, CCR7-selected cells formed the naive CD8 fraction, which excluded terminally differentiated effector memory CD45RA+ cells. The receptor comes from a man aged 18 to 30 in good health. Some clones in this sample may be carry-over from other donors' samples. Input material: naive CD8+ T cells from PBMCs.

The CDR3 spells CASSLGRGPYNEQFF. As DNA, the CDR3 is TGCGCCAGCAGCCTGGGCAGGGGCCCTTACAATGAGCAGTTCTTC. The V gene is TRBV4-3, the J gene TRBJ2-1; a weak D match, TRBD1 (6 bases). Trimming stripped 4 bases from V and 4 bases from J, with 14 bases between. Germline CDR1 reads LGHNA; CDR2 reads YSLEER. The CDR3 runs 15 residues.